Listed below are T cell receptor beta chains from one sample, sequenced in a study of blood T cell repertoires in COVID-19. Data came from immunoSEQ multiplex PCR; TCRdb stores just in-frame clones and leaves some out. The sample carries roughly 62,000 clones, approximately 79% recorded once. The sequenced material came from peripheral blood. These receptor sequences come from a man aged 55 to 70 with acute or convalescent COVID-19. Both conserved end residues are part of each CDR3. Fields, in order: clone size, J gene, D gene, V gene, CDR3 protein, CDR3 DNA. A D gene is named only where the DNA matches it firmly. Size is stated for part of the rows, as once, few or many counts, or as a class when the clone is expanded.

- TRBJ2-1 TRBD2 TRBV7-9 CASTKAGVNEQFF TGTGCCAGCACAAAAGCGGGAGTCAATGAGCAGTTCTTC
- TRBJ2-5 - TRBV15 CATSREVRGSQYF TGTGCCACCTCCCGGGAAGTCCGGGGGTCCCAGTACTTC
- TRBJ2-1 - TRBV28 CASSSGHRGGYNEQFF TGTGCCAGCAGTTCGGGTCACAGGGGAGGCTACAATGAGCAGTTCTTC
- TRBJ1-1 - TRBV4-3 CASSRTANTEAFF TGCGCCAGCAGCCGGACAGCGAACACTGAAGCTTTCTTT
- TRBJ2-2 TRBD1 TRBV2 CASRAGGFGELFF TGTGCCAGCAGAGCAGGGGGCTTCGGGGAGCTGTTTTTT
- TRBJ2-2 - TRBV7-2 CASSLDGHITGELFF TGTGCCAGCAGCTTAGACGGACACATCACCGGGGAGCTGTTTTTT
- TRBJ2-1 TRBD2 TRBV6-5 CASIVAGASYNEQFF TGTGCCAGCATAGTAGCGGGAGCCTCCTACAATGAGCAGTTCTTC
- TRBJ2-2 TRBD2 TRBV28 CASSTWTSGIGGELFF TGTGCCAGCAGTACTTGGACTAGCGGGATTGGCGGGGAGCTGTTTTTT
- TRBJ1-1 - TRBV5-6 CASSLGLFRRDTEAFF TGTGCCAGCAGCTTGGGATTGTTCCGGAGGGACACTGAAGCTTTCTTT
- TRBJ1-1 - TRBV19 CASSTPGTQNTEAFF TGTGCCAGTAGTACTCCGGGGACACAGAACACTGAAGCTTTCTTT
- TRBJ2-1 TRBD2 TRBV7-3 CASSQRGTSGTRGYNEQFF TGTGCCAGCAGTCAGAGAGGGACTAGCGGGACGAGGGGATACAATGAGCAGTTCTTC
- TRBJ2-5 TRBD2 TRBV30 CAWSHLGRDEETQYF TGTGCCTGGAGTCATCTGGGGAGGGATGAAGAGACCCAGTACTTC
once TRBJ1-1 TRBD1 TRBV18 CASSVGTANTEAFF TGTGCCAGCTCAGTTGGGACAGCAAACACTGAAGCTTTCTTT
- TRBJ1-1 - TRBV25-1 CASRSRGGAGTEAFF TGTGCCAGCAGATCAAGGGGGGGCGCGGGGACTGAAGCTTTCTTT
- TRBJ1-2 TRBD1 TRBV28 CASSLTQGVTNYGYTF TGTGCCAGCAGCCTGACCCAGGGGGTAACTAACTATGGCTACACCTTC
- TRBJ2-2 - TRBV19 CASSIRGRTGELFF TGTGCCAGTAGTATCAGGGGCCGCACCGGGGAGCTGTTTTTT
- TRBJ1-1 - TRBV5-1 CASRGTPTPNTEAFF TGCGCCAGCAGAGGGACTCCGACCCCCAACACTGAAGCTTTCTTT
- TRBJ2-1 - TRBV3-1/TRBV3-2 CASSQDSRNEQFF TGTGCCAGCAGCCAAGATTCGAGAAATGAGCAGTTCTTC